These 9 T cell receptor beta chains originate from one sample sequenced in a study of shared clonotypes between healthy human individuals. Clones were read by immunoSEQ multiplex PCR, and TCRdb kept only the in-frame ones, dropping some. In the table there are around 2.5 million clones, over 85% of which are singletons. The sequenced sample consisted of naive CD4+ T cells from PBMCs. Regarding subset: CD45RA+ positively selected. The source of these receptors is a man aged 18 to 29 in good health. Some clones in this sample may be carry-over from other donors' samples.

In DNA, the CDR3 is TGCGCCAGCAGCAGGTGGACTTCAGGGCGGGAAATAACGGGAGGGCAGGCCTACGAGCAGTACTTC. Its translation: CASSRWTSGREITGGQAYEQYF. The chain links TRBV5-1 to TRBJ2-7; TRBD2 matches 8 bases. Germline V CDR1 and CDR2: SGHRS, YFSETQ. CDR3 length: 22 residues. Losses at the gene ends were 4 bases for V and 2 bases for J; bases not matched to a gene: 29.

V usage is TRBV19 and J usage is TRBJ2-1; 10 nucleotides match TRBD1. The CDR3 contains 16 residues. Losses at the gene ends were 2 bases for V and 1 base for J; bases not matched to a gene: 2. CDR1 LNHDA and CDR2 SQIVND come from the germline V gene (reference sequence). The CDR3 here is CASSIQGQGSYNEQFF. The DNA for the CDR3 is TGTGCCAGTAGTATACAGGGACAGGGGTCCTACAATGAGCAGTTCTTC.

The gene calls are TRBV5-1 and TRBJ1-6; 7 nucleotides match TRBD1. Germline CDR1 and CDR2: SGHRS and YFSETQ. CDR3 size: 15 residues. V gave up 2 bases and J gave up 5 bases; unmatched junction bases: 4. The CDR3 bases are TGCGCCAGCAGCTTTACGGGACAGAATAATTCACCCCTCCACTTT. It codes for CASSFTGQNNSPLHF.

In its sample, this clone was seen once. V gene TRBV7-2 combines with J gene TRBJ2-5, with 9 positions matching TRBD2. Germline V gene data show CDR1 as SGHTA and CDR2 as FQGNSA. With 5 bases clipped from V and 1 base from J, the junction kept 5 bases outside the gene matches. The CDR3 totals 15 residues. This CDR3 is CASSRETSGQETQYF. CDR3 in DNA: TGTGCCAGCAGCCGGGAGACTAGCGGCCAAGAGACCCAGTACTTC.

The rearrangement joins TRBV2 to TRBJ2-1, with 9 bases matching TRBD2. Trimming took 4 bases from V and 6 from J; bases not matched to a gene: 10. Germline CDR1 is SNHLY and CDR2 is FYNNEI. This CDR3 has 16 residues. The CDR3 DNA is TGTGCCAGCAGTGTAGGCGGGAGGGGAATTATCAATGAGCAGTTCTTC. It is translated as CASSVGGRGIINEQFF.

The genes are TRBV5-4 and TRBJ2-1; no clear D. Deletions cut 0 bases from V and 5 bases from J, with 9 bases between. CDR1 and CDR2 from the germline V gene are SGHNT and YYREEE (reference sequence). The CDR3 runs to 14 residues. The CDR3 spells CASSLELSNNEQFF. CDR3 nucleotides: TGTGCCAGCAGCTTGGAACTTAGCAACAATGAGCAGTTCTTC.

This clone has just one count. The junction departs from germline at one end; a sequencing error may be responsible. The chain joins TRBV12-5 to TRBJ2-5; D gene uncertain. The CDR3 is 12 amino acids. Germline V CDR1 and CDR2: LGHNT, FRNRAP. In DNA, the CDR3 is TGTGCTAGTGGTTTGGTTGGGCTCCGTCTTGACTTC. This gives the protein CASGLVGLRLDF. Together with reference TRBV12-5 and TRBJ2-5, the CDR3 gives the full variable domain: DARVTQTPRHKVTEMGQEVTMRCQPILGHNTVFWYRQTMMQGLELLAYFRNRAPLDDSGMPKDRFSAEMPDATLATLKIQPSEPRDSAVYFCASGLVGLRLDFGPGTRLLVL.

The DNA for the CDR3 is TGCGCCAGCAGCATCACAGGGGTCCCCTACAATGAGCAGTTCTTC. Translating it yields CASSITGVPYNEQFF. The chain uses TRBV5-1 and TRBJ2-1; 7 nucleotides line up with TRBD1. After removal of 4 bases from V and 2 bases from J, the junction contained 6 bases not matched to a gene. From germline, CDR1 is SGHRS and CDR2 YFSETQ. CDR3 length: 15 amino acids.

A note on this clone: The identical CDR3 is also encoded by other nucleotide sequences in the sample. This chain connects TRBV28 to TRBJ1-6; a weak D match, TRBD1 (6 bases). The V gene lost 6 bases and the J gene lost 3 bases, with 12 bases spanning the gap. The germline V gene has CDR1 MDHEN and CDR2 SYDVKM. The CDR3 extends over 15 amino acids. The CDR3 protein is CASRTQGIYNSPLHF. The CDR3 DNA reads TGTGCCAGCAGAACCCAGGGGATCTATAATTCACCCCTCCACTTT.